A selection of T cell receptor beta chains follows, all from one sample in a study of neurological immune-mediated disorders. Each CDR3 protein gets one entry after TCRdb re-called the 5' RACE reads with MiXCR. This sample carries some 53,000 distinct CDR3 sequences, over 15% of them seen once, and the ten largest clones take approximately 4%. The sample comprised PBMCs. The receptor set was obtained from a man between 60 and 75 years old in good health. Both conserved end residues are part of each CDR3. The D gene is left open where the match is weak. Where a row states a size, it is once, few, many or the class of an expanded clone; other rows omit it.

TRBJ1-1	many	TRBV5-1	NA	TGCGCCAGCAGCTTGGGAACAGGATTTCTATCGAATGAAGCTTTCTTT	CASSLGTGFLSNEAFF
TRBJ2-7	few	TRBV27	TRBD2	TGTGCCAGCCGCCCACTAGCGGGAGAAGCCTACGAGCAGTACTTC	CASRPLAGEAYEQYF
TRBJ2-4	few	TRBV7-2	NA	TGTGCCAGCAGCTTAGGATCAAAAAACATTCAGTACTTC	CASSLGSKNIQYF
TRBJ2-7	many	TRBV29-1	NA	TGCAGCGCAAGGGACAACTACGAGCAGTACTTC	CSARDNYEQYF
TRBJ1-1	many	TRBV10-2	NA	TGCGCCAGCAGTGAGAGGAACACTGAAGCTTTCTTT	CASSERNTEAFF
TRBJ2-3	many	TRBV5-6	NA	TGTGCCAGCAGCTTGGTTACGGGAGAGGCAACAGATACGCAGTATTTT	CASSLVTGEATDTQYF
TRBJ2-5	NA	TRBV7-8	NA	TGTGCCAGCAGCTCCGCTCCGAACCGGGAGATCGGAGAGACCCAGTACTTC	CASSSAPNREIGETQYF
TRBJ1-4	many	TRBV15	NA	TGTGCCACCAGCAGAGGGGAGGGGACTAATGAAAAACTGTTTTTT	CATSRGEGTNEKLFF
TRBJ1-1	many	TRBV14	TRBD1	TGTGCCAGCAGCCTAAGGGCAGGGGGAACCTCGGGCACTGAAGCTTTCTTT	CASSLRAGGTSGTEAFF
TRBJ2-3	many	TRBV9	TRBD2	TGTGCCAGCAGCCCCCTAGCGGGGCCAGATACGCAGTATTTT	CASSPLAGPDTQYF
TRBJ2-7	many	TRBV7-2	NA	TGTGCCAGCAGCTTACGAGGGTCCAACTACGAGCAGTACTTC	CASSLRGSNYEQYF
TRBJ2-1	many	TRBV7-2	NA	TGTGCCAGCAACAAGATGGGTTGGTCGGGAACGCTTAGGGAGCAGTTCTTC	CASNKMGWSGTLREQFF
TRBJ2-7	many	TRBV5-1	TRBD2	TGCGCCAGCAGCATGACTAGCGGGAGTTCCGAGCAGTACTTC	CASSMTSGSSEQYF
TRBJ2-7	many	TRBV18	TRBD1	TGTGCCAGCTCACCAGGAACAGGGGGCCTTTACGAGCAGTACTTC	CASSPGTGGLYEQYF
TRBJ2-1	few	TRBV7-2	TRBD2	TGTGCCAGCAAGCCGGGACTAGAGGGCGATGAGCAGTTCTTC	CASKPGLEGDEQFF
TRBJ2-1	many	TRBV5-1	TRBD1	TGCGCCAGCAGCCCGGGACAGGGGAGTATATATGAGCAGTTCTTC	CASSPGQGSIYEQFF
TRBJ2-1	many	TRBV5-1	NA	TGCGCCAGCAACGAAAAGACAGGAAACAATGAGCAGTTCTTC	CASNEKTGNNEQFF
TRBJ2-2	many	TRBV29-1	NA	TGCAGCGGAGGAGCCCAGGGGGGTCCCGGGGAGCTGTTTTTT	CSGGAQGGPGELFF
TRBJ1-1	many	TRBV5-6	NA	TGTGCCAGCAGCTTGGTTGTAAGGACAGATGAAGCTTTCTTT	CASSLVVRTDEAFF
TRBJ2-1	many	TRBV5-1	NA	TGCGCCAGCAGCTCGGGACTTCTCAATGAGCAGTTCTTC	CASSSGLLNEQFF
TRBJ1-2	many	TRBV4-2	NA	TGTGCCAGCAGCCAAGAGCTCACGGGAGCTAACTATGGCTACACCTTC	CASSQELTGANYGYTF
TRBJ2-5	many	TRBV24-1	TRBD1	TGTGCCACCAGTGACGCCTCCGGGACAGGGAAAGAGACCCAGTACTTC	CATSDASGTGKETQYF
TRBJ2-7	many	TRBV4-1	NA	TGCGCCAGCAGCGAAGCCTCTTCCTACGAGCAGTACTTC	CASSEASSYEQYF
TRBJ1-2	many	TRBV5-1	TRBD1	TGCGCCAGCAGCATCCTGACAGGGAACTATGGCTACACCTTC	CASSILTGNYGYTF
TRBJ2-7	many	TRBV5-1	TRBD1	TGCGCCAGCAGCAACCGGGACAGGTTAGCCTACGAGCAGTACTTC	CASSNRDRLAYEQYF
TRBJ1-5	many	TRBV24-1	NA	TGTGCCACCAGTCCTACAGGTAATAGCAATCAGCCCCAGCATTTT	CATSPTGNSNQPQHF
TRBJ2-7	many	TRBV7-8	TRBD2	TGTGCCAGCAGACCCACCGGGACTAGGGCATACGAGCAGTACTTC	CASRPTGTRAYEQYF
TRBJ1-5	many	TRBV7-2	NA	TGTGCCAGCAGCTTCACAGGAAGCAATCAGCCCCAGCATTTT	CASSFTGSNQPQHF
TRBJ2-1	many	TRBV4-3	TRBD2	TGCGCCAGCAGCCAAGAACCGGGACTAGACTCCTACAATGAGCAGTTCTTC	CASSQEPGLDSYNEQFF
TRBJ2-5	many	TRBV3-1	NA	TGTGCCAGCAGCCATGAATACGAAGGGGGGCTCGTCTACTCGACCCAGTACTTC	CASSHEYEGGLVYSTQYF
TRBJ2-7	many	TRBV5-6	NA	TGTGCCAGCAGCTTCGGGCAAGTTGCCTACGAGCAGTACTTC	CASSFGQVAYEQYF
TRBJ2-2	NA	TRBV29-1	NA	TGCAGCGTTGAAGATAGAGTGGGAGGCCGCACCGGGGAGCTGTTTTTT	CSVEDRVGGRTGELFF
TRBJ2-1	few	TRBV7-8	NA	TGTGCCAGCAGCCTCCGGGACATCTACAATGAGCAGTTCTTC	CASSLRDIYNEQFF
TRBJ1-1	many	TRBV7-9	NA	TGTGCCAGCACCCCAGGGAGGGAGCTAACGAACACTGAAGCTTTCTTT	CASTPGRELTNTEAFF
TRBJ2-1	many	TRBV7-2	TRBD2	TGTGCCAGCAGCTTCGGGACTAGCAATCGGAATGAGCAGTTCTTC	CASSFGTSNRNEQFF
TRBJ1-2	many	TRBV28	NA	TGTGCCAGCAGCTCATCATGGCGTCCGGGGGTTTATGGCTACACCTTC	CASSSSWRPGVYGYTF
TRBJ2-2	many	TRBV29-1	TRBD1	TGCAGCGTTCCGGGACAGGGATCACTCGCGAACACCGGGGAGCTGTTTTTT	CSVPGQGSLANTGELFF
TRBJ2-5	many	TRBV5-6	NA	TGTGCCAGCAGCGACTTCCTCGGTGGCAGGGGTGAAGAGACCCAGTACTTC	CASSDFLGGRGEETQYF
TRBJ2-5	many	TRBV20-1	TRBD1	TGCAGTGCGACGCCCCGGACAGGGAAAGAGACCCAGTACTTC	CSATPRTGKETQYF
TRBJ2-1	many	TRBV5-1	TRBD2	TGCGCCAGCAGCTCAATAGCGAGGACTAGCGGGGCCCACAATGAGCAGTTCTTC	CASSSIARTSGAHNEQFF
TRBJ1-3	few	TRBV7-9	TRBD1	TGTGCCAGCAGCTCCACCGGGACAGGGCCTGGAAACACCATATATTTT	CASSSTGTGPGNTIYF
TRBJ2-3	many	TRBV20-1	NA	TGCAGTGCTAGGTCGGCGGATAGCACAGATACGCAGTATTTT	CSARSADSTDTQYF
TRBJ2-2	many	TRBV6-5	NA	TGTGCCAGCAGACAGCCGGCAACCGGGGAGCTGTTTTTT	CASRQPATGELFF
TRBJ2-7	many	TRBV29-1	NA	TGCAGCGTTGAACCCTACGGATCATCCTACGAGCAGTACTTC	CSVEPYGSSYEQYF
TRBJ2-3	many	TRBV6-4	TRBD2	TGTGCCAGCAGTCGCTCGGCGGGAGGGGCAGATACGCAGTATTTT	CASSRSAGGADTQYF